This T cell receptor beta chain was recovered during a study of CD8 T cells in ankylosing spondylitis. Whole-study findings and limits: With a CD8+ phenotype, disease-linked clones were relatively rare in peripheral blood. Several highly homologous variants made up a TCR beta motif, and this motif appeared characteristic of ankylosing spondylitis blood.

Germline CDR1 and CDR2: SGHRS and YFSETQ. With 3 bases clipped from V and 4 bases from J, the junction kept 3 bases outside the gene matches. The CDR3 has 16 residues. TCR beta libraries were made by quantitative 5'-RACE with molecular barcodes. Via MiXCR, TCRdb re-called the 5' RACE reads, giving one row per CDR3 protein. The sample has approximately 110,000 distinct CDR3 sequences; about 24% are singletons. This clonotype turned up a few times. Its antigen is still unknown. This TCR was sampled from a male donor with ankylosing spondylitis. Source material: synovial fluid, either unsorted or a sorted T cell fraction (not recorded which). The rearrangement joins TRBV5-1 to TRBJ2-1; TRBD2 aligns across 14 bases. CDR3 DNA: TGCGCCAGCAGCTGGGGACTAGCGGGAGCGTACAATGAGCAGTTCTTC. It yields the protein CASSWGLAGAYNEQFF.